This T cell receptor (beta chain) was identified during a study of chronic HIV infection and antiretroviral therapy. This clonotype was seen only a few times. TCRdb reprocessed the 5' RACE reads with MiXCR, giving one entry per CDR3 protein. The top ten hold more than 2% of the sample, which has more than 25,000 distinct CDR3 sequences, about 8.6% seen once. Germline CDR1 is SGHVS and CDR2 is FQNEAQ. Trimming removed 3 bases from V and 5 bases from J, with 23 bases in between. This CDR3 is 18 amino acids long. Material for sequencing was peripheral blood. The TCR sequence derives from an adult who had HIV and had not received antiretroviral therapy, or was an uninfected healthy control (not recorded which). The chain couples TRBV7-8 to TRBJ2-1, with D perhaps assigned TRBD1 or TRBD2 (5 bases each). The CDR3 coding sequence is TGTGCCAGCAGCTTTGACTTCCGGACCGGGACCGATAACAATGAGCAGTTCTTC. This gives the protein CASSFDFRTGTDNNEQFF.